This record concerns one T cell receptor (beta chain) sequence. The antigen remains unidentified. The sample belongs to a study of cytomegalovirus exposure and HLA in healthy donors. Study as a whole: From HLA-typed donors, an early data release held tens of millions of unique TCRs. The Caucasian-associated ancestry cluster held under 90% of roughly 400 genotyped donors.

J was trimmed by 1 base and V by 5 bases; bases with no gene match: 6. The germline V gene has CDR1 SGHRS and CDR2 YFSETQ. This CDR3 contains 15 residues. Study outcomes and limitations: Highest at DRB1 and lowest at HLA-C, TCR association rates differed among HLA loci in a later analysis.

Use of 60 Vbeta and 13 Jbeta primers characterized the PCR. Produced via immunoSEQ multiplex PCR; TCRdb's table is partial and in-frame only. The sample table sets out roughly 64,000 clones. This TCR was sampled from a woman aged 18 to 35 in good health and CMV-seronegative. The chain employs TRBV5-1 and TRBJ2-3; 8 bases are shared with TRBD1. The material sequenced was PBMCs. In DNA, the CDR3 is TGCGCCAGCAGGGCAGGGACAGGAGGCACAGATACGCAGTATTTT. Translation gives CASRAGTGGTDTQYF.